Below are 27 T cell receptor beta chains sequenced from a single sample in a study of Ad26.COV2.S vaccination and SARS-CoV-2 variants (dated by TCRdb to the early 2020s). The treatment or condition label, read with the paper, signifies: roughly 18 received Ad26.COV2.S at low or high dose, single or two shots; five or six received placebo; per-sample allocation not given. For vaccine and placebo recipients, the sequenced repertoires came from samples collected on day 63 after the first injection. Libraries were prepared through the immunoSEQ multiplex PCR assay. The clones in this table, taken by TCRdb from immuneACCESS, are in-frame only. Not every clone is retained; where verified, under half of the shortfall comes from an unresolved V gene, and the cause of the rest is unknown. The sample table lists 350,000 to 500,000 clones, about nine tenths of them with a count of one. Around 4.5% of the sample rests with the top ten.

The input for sequencing was peripheral blood, taken in a trial of Ad26.COV2.S vaccine versus placebo. The receptors shown here come from a person between 18 and 59 years old who received the Ad26.COV2.S COVID-19 vaccine or a placebo.

This sequence joins TRBV7-9 and TRBJ1-6, with 7 bases identical to TRBD1. V shed 0 bases and J 6 bases; nucleotides not matched to a gene: 5. Germline V gene lookup returns CDR1 SEHNR and CDR2 FQNEAQ (reference sequence). This CDR3 region has 16 residues. The CDR3 reads CASSLARQGGNSPLHF. CDR3 bases: TGTGCCAGCAGCTTAGCGCGACAGGGTGGTAATTCACCCCTCCACTTT.

This clone was seen a few times. This rearrangement joins TRBV13 to TRBJ2-5, with a tentative D call TRBD1 (5 bases). V was trimmed by 2 bases and J by 2 bases, leaving 12 bases between them. The CDR3 has 15 residues. From germline, CDR1 is PRHDT and CDR2 FYEKMQ (reference sequence). In nucleotides, the CDR3 is TGTGCCAGCAGCTTATGGGGCTACCTACAAGAGACCCAGTACTTC. Amino acids: CASSLWGYLQETQYF.

This chain links TRBV28 with TRBJ1-3, with a tentative D call TRBD1 (6 bases). Trimming shortened V by 1 base and J by 3 bases, and 10 bases separated the two germline ends. The germline V gene has CDR1 MDHEN and CDR2 SYDVKM. The CDR3 totals 15 residues. The CDR3 spells CASSLSGGDGNTIYF. Written as DNA, the CDR3 is TGTGCCAGCAGTTTATCCGGGGGCGATGGAAACACCATATATTTT.

The chain carries TRBV25-1 and TRBJ2-3, with 9 bases aligning to TRBD1. CDR1 and CDR2 from the germline V gene are MGHDK and SYGVNS. Trimming took 2 bases from V and 1 from J; bases not matched to a gene: 7. The CDR3 spans 17 residues. The chain's CDR3 is CASSEIGQGFRTDTQYF. The CDR3 DNA sequence: TGTGCCAGCAGTGAAATCGGACAGGGGTTTCGCACAGATACGCAGTATTTT.

The chain is built from TRBV7-7 and TRBJ2-5, with D maybe TRBD2 (5 bases). Trimming shortened V by 1 base and J by 1 base, and 10 bases separated the two germline ends. Germline CDR1 and CDR2: SSHAT and FNYEAQ (reference sequence). The length of the CDR3 is 15 residues. The DNA for the CDR3 is TGTGCCAGCAGCTTAGAGGTAGCGCCCCAAGAGACCCAGTACTTC. Translation gives CASSLEVAPQETQYF.

This clone came up once. V is TRBV23-1 and J is TRBJ1-3; 8 bases fit TRBD1. TRBV23-1 is noted as an ORF with a role that remains uncertain. The CDR3 length is 15 residues. The junction had 2 bases not matched to a gene; V was cut back by 0 bases and J by 4 bases. CDR3 sequence reads: CASSQSGTGGNTIYF. CDR3 nucleotides: TGCGCCAGCAGTCAATCAGGGACAGGAGGAAACACCATATATTTT.

The V and J genes are TRBV3-1 (or the pseudogene TRBV3-2) and TRBJ2-5, with D maybe TRBD1 (6 bases). The CDR3 spans 14 residues. Germline V lookup: CDR1 LGHDT, CDR2 YNNKEL (reference sequence). V was clipped by 2 bases and J by 5 bases, with 12 bases between them. This CDR3 reads CASSQKGGGETQYF. The CDR3 DNA follows: TGTGCCAGCAGCCAAAAAGGGGGTGGGGAGACCCAGTACTTC.

The CDR3: CASSARQGTNTEAFF. CDR3 DNA sequence: TGTGCCAGCAGCGCCAGACAGGGAACGAACACTGAAGCTTTCTTT. The chain employs TRBV7-6 and TRBJ1-1; 7 nucleotides match TRBD1. This CDR3 contains 15 residues. V lost 5 bases to trimming and J lost 1 base; unmatched junction nucleotides: 7. CDR1 is SGHVS, CDR2 FNYEAQ, per germline.

The V gene is TRBV19, the J gene TRBJ2-3; 10 bases are shared with TRBD2. Germline values: CDR1 LNHDA, CDR2 SQIVND (reference sequence). This CDR3 contains 15 residues. The J segment lost 1 base and the V segment lost 6 bases, leaving 4 bases of the junction unmatched. As DNA, the CDR3 is TGTGCCAGTAGCCCGAGCGGGAGGGGCACAGATACGCAGTATTTT. Residues: CASSPSGRGTDTQYF.

This clone was seen once. The chain recombines TRBV5-6 with TRBJ2-5, with TRBD1 matching 12 bases. The CDR3 spans 14 residues. Germline lookup yields CDR1 SGHDT and CDR2 YYEEEE. V shed 4 bases and J 4 bases; nucleotides not matched to a gene: 2. CDR3 in amino acids: CASSRGQGAETQYF. DNA for the CDR3: TGTGCCAGCAGCAGGGGACAGGGGGCAGAGACCCAGTACTTC.

The chain combines TRBV13 with TRBJ1-5; no definite D call. CDR3 size: 13 residues. Trimming stripped 5 bases from V and 4 bases from J, with 9 bases between. The germline V gene has CDR1 PRHDT and CDR2 FYEKMQ (reference sequence). The CDR3 protein is CASSQGPNQPQHF. DNA of the CDR3: TGTGCCAGCAGCCAAGGGCCGAATCAGCCCCAGCATTTT.

This clone was counted a single time. This sequence joins TRBV15 and TRBJ2-1; 13 bases line up with TRBD2. CDR3 length equals 17 residues. Germline assignment: CDR1 LNHNV and CDR2 YYDKDF (reference sequence). The ends lost 1 base at V and 7 bases at J; junction bases unmatched: 7. For the CDR3, the DNA is TGTGCCACCAGCAGAGGGACTAGCGGGAGTTTGGGGAATGAGCAGTTCTTC. Protein sequence: CATSRGTSGSLGNEQFF.

The V and J genes are TRBV9 and TRBJ2-2; D perhaps matches TRBD2 (6 bases). Trimming stripped 0 bases from V and 7 bases from J, with 7 bases between. The CDR3 runs to 13 residues. CDR1 and CDR2 from the germline V gene are SGDLS and YYNGEE. The CDR3 coding sequence is TGTGCCAGCAGCGTAGAGGGACTCGGGGAGCTGTTTTTT. This gives the protein CASSVEGLGELFF.

V and J are TRBV4-1 and TRBJ2-7; no reliable D call. Germline V gene data show CDR1 as MGHRA and CDR2 as YSYEKL. The CDR3 sequence is 16 residues long. V was trimmed by 4 bases and J by 2 bases, leaving 18 bases between them. CDR3 nucleotide sequence: TGCGCCAGCAGCCCTAAAATGCGTCCGGAAGCCTACGAGCAGTACTTC. Protein: CASSPKMRPEAYEQYF.

The chain couples TRBV2 to TRBJ2-5, with D unclear. From germline, CDR1 is SNHLY and CDR2 FYNNEI. V lost 7 bases, J lost 0 bases, and 9 bases lay in between. The length of the CDR3 is 13 residues. The CDR3 nucleotides read TGTGCCAGCACCCGCACGAACCAAGAGACCCAGTACTTC. It specifies CASTRTNQETQYF.

The V call is TRBV15, the J call TRBJ2-5; D remains unclear. The CDR3 length is 14 residues. CDR1 is LNHNV and CDR2 is YYDKDF in the germline V gene (reference sequence). V dropped 0 bases and J dropped 2 bases, with 7 bases sitting between them. CDR3 residues: CATSRDNTQETQYF. In DNA form, the CDR3 reads TGTGCCACCAGCAGAGATAATACTCAAGAGACCCAGTACTTC.

The chain is built from TRBV14 and TRBJ1-3; 10 bases are a match to TRBD1. CDR1 is SGHDN and CDR2 is FVKESK in the germline V gene. V shed 3 bases, J shed 0 bases, and the junction held 8 bases outside the gene matches. The CDR3 runs 18 residues. The chain's CDR3 is CASSQGTGARFSGNTIYF. The CDR3 nucleotides are TGTGCCAGCAGCCAGGGGACAGGGGCACGCTTCTCTGGAAACACCATATATTTT.

The chain recombines TRBV7-9 with TRBJ2-6; TRBD1 matches at 9 bases. This CDR3 spans 17 amino acids. Germline-derived CDR1 and CDR2 are SEHNR and FQNEAQ (reference sequence). The J segment lost 4 bases and the V segment lost 2 bases, leaving 6 bases of the junction unmatched. The CDR3 spells CASSLLDRGYGANVLTF. The CDR3 DNA follows: TGTGCCAGCAGCTTACTGGACAGGGGATACGGGGCCAACGTCCTGACTTTC.

This chain connects TRBV28 to TRBJ1-5, with D perhaps TRBD1 (6 bases). Germline CDR1 and CDR2: MDHEN and SYDVKM. The CDR3 extends over 14 amino acids. Trimming removed 5 bases at V and 6 bases at J, with 14 bases between. Written as DNA, the CDR3 is TGTGCCAGCAGTAATGGGGGGGGCGGTCAGCCCCAGCATTTT. Encoded protein: CASSNGGGGQPQHF.

This chain's CDR3 is CASSQGQTGTGELFF. CDR3 in DNA: TGCGCCAGCAGCCAAGGGCAGACAGGCACCGGGGAGCTGTTTTTT. The chain carries TRBV4-3 and TRBJ2-2; the D gene is possibly TRBD1 (6 bases). The V end lost 1 base, the J end lost 4 bases, and 10 bases lay between the germline ends. This CDR3 region has 15 residues. CDR1 LGHNA and CDR2 YSLEER come from the germline V gene.

This sequence joins TRBV7-6 and TRBJ2-3; D not resolved. V was cut by 4 bases and J by 0 bases, with 23 bases left in between. This CDR3 region has 19 residues. CDR1 and CDR2 from the germline V gene are SGHVS and FNYEAQ. CDR3 sequence reads: CASSYLGGGTKTSTDTQYF. Written as DNA, the CDR3 is TGTGCCAGCAGCTACTTAGGTGGCGGTACAAAGACTAGCACAGATACGCAGTATTTT.

The V and J genes are TRBV5-7 and TRBJ1-4; D uncertain. TRBV5-7 is classed as an ORF, of uncertain function. The CDR3 consists of 14 residues. Deletions cut 0 bases from V and 8 bases from J, with 11 bases between. The CDR3 sequence: CASSLGPLGEKLFF. CDR3 nucleotides: TGTGCCAGCAGCTTGGGTCCCTTGGGGGAAAAACTGTTTTTT.

The rearrangement links TRBV24-1 to TRBJ2-7, with TRBD2 identical over 10 bases. The CDR3 is made up of 16 amino acids. The germline CDR1 and CDR2 sequences are KGHDR and SFDVKD. Trimming cost V 1 base and J 7 bases; bases outside gene matches: 9. CDR3 nucleotides: TGTGCCACCAGTGATTTCCGAGCGGGAGGGCGACATGAGCAGTACTTC. It is translated as CATSDFRAGGRHEQYF.

This chain connects TRBV7-2 to TRBJ1-2; no clear D. This CDR3 spans 11 amino acids. The ends were cut back, 1 base at V and 10 bases at J, with 7 bases in the middle. Germline V gives CDR1 SGHTA, CDR2 FQGNSA. CDR3 in DNA: TGTGCCAGCAGCTTAGGAGTCCTCTACACCTTC. As protein: CASSLGVLYTF. Full variable domain (remainder filled in from reference TRBV7-2 and TRBJ1-2): GAGVSQSPSNKVTEKGKDVELRCDPISGHTALYWYRQSLGQGLEFLIYFQGNSAPDKSGLPSDRFSAERTGGSVSTLTIQRTQQEDSAVYLCASSLGVLYTFGSGTRLTVV.

This chain links TRBV3-1 (or the pseudogene TRBV3-2) with TRBJ2-1, with TRBD1 identical over 7 bases. The CDR3 loop spans 14 amino acids. J gave up 9 bases and V 2 bases, and 7 bases lay outside the gene matches. Germline V gives CDR1 LGHDT, CDR2 YNNKEL (reference sequence). The chain's CDR3 is CASSQRDSLPEQFF. The CDR3 bases are TGTGCCAGCAGCCAAAGGGACAGTCTACCTGAGCAGTTCTTC.

This clone was observed once. This chain connects TRBV5-4 to TRBJ1-1, with no clear D. The V end lost 4 bases, the J end lost 3 bases, and 7 bases lay between the germline ends. The CDR3 is 12 residues long. Germline-derived CDR1 and CDR2 are SGHNT and YYREEE (reference sequence). DNA of the CDR3: TGTGCCAGCAGCGATATTGACACTGAAGCTTTCTTT. It yields the protein CASSDIDTEAFF.

The gene calls are TRBV7-8 and TRBJ1-5, with a weak D call TRBD1 (5 bases). Germline values: CDR1 SGHVS, CDR2 FQNEAQ. Trimming removed 5 bases from V and 6 bases from J, with 11 bases in between. The CDR3 loop spans 13 amino acids. The CDR3 DNA follows: TGTGCCAGCAGCAGCGGGGGGGTTCAGCCCCAGCATTTT. Translation: CASSSGGVQPQHF.